These T cell receptor beta chains were read from a single sample in a study of T cells in Graves' hyperthyroidism and ophthalmopathy. TCRdb fed the multiplex PCR reads into MiXCR, producing one record per CDR3 protein. The sample has some 620,000 distinct CDR3 sequences; roughly 16% are singletons. Specimen: blood. These receptors all come from a woman younger than 45 with Graves' hyperthyroidism. Both conserved end residues are part of each CDR3. Each record gives: D gene, clone size, J gene, V gene, CDR3 DNA, CDR3 protein. A D gene is named only where the DNA matches it firmly. Only some rows state a clone size, as once, few, many or a class for expanded clones.

NA | few | TRBJ2-3 | TRBV5-4 | TGTGCCAGCAGCTTGGGGGCACTAAGCACAGATACGCAGTATTTT | CASSLGALSTDTQYF
NA | few | TRBJ1-5 | TRBV29-1 | TGCAGCGTTGAAGTAAGGGAAGGACAGCCCCAGCATTTT | CSVEVREGQPQHF
TRBD2 | many | TRBJ2-3 | TRBV12-3/TRBV12-4 | TGTGCCAGCAGCAAGGGGACTAGCGGGGCAGATACGCAGTATTTT | CASSKGTSGADTQYF
NA | many | TRBJ2-5 | TRBV7-9 | TGTGCCAGCAGCTTTGCGGGATTTCAGTACTTC | CASSFAGFQYF
TRBD2 | many | TRBJ2-5 | TRBV2 | TGTGCCAGCAGCCCAACCGGGACTAGCGGACCACAAGAGACCCAGTACTTC | CASSPTGTSGPQETQYF
NA | few | TRBJ2-3 | TRBV7-2 | TGTGCCAGCAGCTTAGGCAGCTGGGGTGAGGATACGCAGTATTTT | CASSLGSWGEDTQYF
NA | NA | TRBJ2-7 | TRBV24-1 | TGTGCCACCACCTATCCCCTTACCTACGAGCAGTACTTC | CATTYPLTYEQYF
TRBD2 | many | TRBJ2-3 | TRBV7-9 | TGTGCCAGCAGCTACGAAGCGGGAAGGACAGATACGCAGTATTTT | CASSYEAGRTDTQYF
NA | few | TRBJ2-5 | TRBV5-6 | TGTGCCAGCAGCGATCAAGGTGGGGGCCAGAAGAGACCCCAGTACTTC | CASSDQGGGQKRPQYF
TRBD1 | many | TRBJ1-1 | TRBV2 | TGTGCCAGCCTACAGGGGTTGAACACTGAAGCTTTCTTT | CASLQGLNTEAFF
NA | few | TRBJ1-3 | TRBV10-3 | TGTGCCATCAGTGAGTCGAGACAGAGCTCTGGAAACACCATATATTTT | CAISESRQSSGNTIYF
NA | many | TRBJ2-5 | TRBV5-5 | TGTGCCAGCAGCTTGGAGTTTGGCATAGAGACCCAGTACTTC | CASSLEFGIETQYF